The clone carrying this T cell receptor (beta chain) occurred a few times. The data are from a study of blood T cell repertoires in COVID-19. About the research overall: Acute and convalescent COVID-19 samples came from the United States, Italy and Spain. From T cells, B-cell-depleted T cells, or PBMCs came the material, which was cDNA or gDNA.

In the authors' methods: Amplification of reference gene primers was used by the study to estimate nucleated cell counts. Sequenced by immunoSEQ multiplex PCR; TCRdb stores in-frame clones only, minus some. That table gives V, J and clone size, and the DNA gave D and trimming. The data hold about 19,000 clones, with about 88% observed a single time. The CDR3 consists of 18 residues. Losses at the gene ends were 3 bases for V and 5 bases for J; bases not matched to a gene: 10. Germline V gene lookup returns CDR1 SGHDT and CDR2 YYEEEE. The J gene is TRBJ2-3, the V gene TRBV5-6; 15 bases line up with TRBD2. The sample consisted of peripheral blood. The receptor's source is a human donor in a cohort sampled during active COVID-19. In DNA form, the CDR3 reads TGTGCCAGCAGCTCCATAGGGACTAGCGGGGGGCCAATAGATACGCAGTATTTT. Protein: CASSSIGTSGGPIDTQYF.